The TCR beta chain under discussion was sequenced for a study of preoperative IRX-2 immunotherapy in early breast cancer (dated by TCRdb to between 2018 and 2020). In its sample, this clone was seen a few times. Its antigen has not been determined. Per-base qualities were not stored, and no clone one base away is much larger. What this sample's treatment or condition label stands for: preoperative locoregional IRX-2 cytokine immunotherapy. The samples were obtained from a phase Ib study in which preoperative, locoregional IRX-2 cytokine immunotherapy intended to prime immune responses was tested. The donors were early-stage breast cancer patients who were given IRX-2 prior to surgery. Library creation used the immunoSEQ multiplex PCR assay. TCRdb re-hosts the immuneACCESS table, in-frame sequences only. Its copies lack some clones; in the studies checked, an unresolved V gene accounts for under half of them, and the cause for the rest is not known. A total of around 30,000 clones appear in this sample, around four fifths of them only once. Around 2.5% of the sample belongs to the ten largest clones.

The CDR3 starts with the cysteine, ends with the phenylalanine, and has 17 residues. Just the 51-base CDR3 DNA is kept, in frame starting at base 1. V and J lose 3 bases and 0 bases, and a span of 15 bases separates them. Via the germline V gene, CDR1 is SGHNT and CDR2 YENEEA. Sample: lymph node tissue, taken from a patient treated with IRX-2 immunotherapy. This receptor was obtained from a human donor with breast cancer. The rearrangement joined TRBV11-3 to TRBJ1-3, with the D gene call left open. The CDR3 region reads CASSLVLTRGSGNTIYF. The DNA sequence follows: TGTGCCAGCAGCTTGGTACTCACACGGGGCTCTGGAAACACCATATATTTT.